The 19 T cell receptor beta chains given below trace back to one sample, sequenced in a study of OX40 agonist ivuxolimab in advanced cancers. Here immunoSEQ multiplex PCR was the method, and the copy in TCRdb shows in-frame clones only, minus some. The sample holds approximately 57,000 clones, roughly 90% seen once. This sample comprised CD4+ or CD8+ T cells sorted from blood, obtained in a trial of the OX40 agonist ivuxolimab. These receptors were obtained from an adult with an advanced solid tumor such as melanoma, head and neck, liver or kidney cancer.

The gene calls are TRBV5-1 and TRBJ2-7, with 10 bases fitting TRBD1. The CDR3 runs 15 residues. Germline V gives CDR1 SGHRS, CDR2 YFSETQ. The junction had 5 bases not matched to a gene; V was cut back by 0 bases and J by 5 bases. The CDR3 DNA follows: TGCGCCAGCAGCTTGGGACCCGGGACAGGGGACGAGCAGTACTTC. It encodes CASSLGPGTGDEQYF.

In its sample, this clone was seen once. The chain combines TRBV28 with TRBJ1-2; 9 bases match TRBD1. The CDR3 runs to 16 residues. V was clipped by 3 bases and J by 2 bases; unmatched bases: 7. Germline values: CDR1 MDHEN, CDR2 SYDVKM. In DNA form, the CDR3 reads TGTGCCAGCAGTTTGGAGACAGGGGGTCAAAACTATGGCTACACCTTC. Translation gives CASSLETGGQNYGYTF.

This sequence joins TRBV6-1 and TRBJ2-5; no clear D gene. The germline V gene encodes CDR1 MNHNS and CDR2 SASEGT. V lost 2 bases to trimming and J lost 1 base, with 17 bases between them. This CDR3 has 17 amino acids. DNA for the CDR3: TGTGCCAGCAGTGAAATTGACGGTGCCGGACCCCAAGAGACCCAGTACTTC. This translates into CASSEIDGAGPQETQYF.

This clone has just one count. The chain has TRBV9 and TRBJ2-6, with TRBD1 matching over 9 bases. The germline gives CDR1 SGDLS, CDR2 YYNGEE. Losses at the gene ends were 5 bases for V and 2 bases for J; bases not matched to a gene: 14. This CDR3 has 19 residues. The chain's CDR3 is CASRGLPGQGGPGANVLTF. The DNA for the CDR3 is TGTGCCAGCAGGGGATTACCGGGACAGGGTGGCCCTGGGGCCAACGTCCTGACTTTC. Supplemented by reference TRBV9 and TRBJ2-6, the full variable domain reads DSGVTQTPKHLITATGQRVTLRCSPRSGDLSVYWYQQSLDQGLQFLIQYYNGEERAKGNILERFSAQQFPDLHSELNLSSLELGDSALYFCASRGLPGQGGPGANVLTFGAGSRLTVL.

This clone was counted a few times. This chain connects TRBV4-3 to TRBJ1-5; D perhaps matches TRBD1 (6 bases). Trimming left V 1 base short and J 7 bases short, with 17 bases between. The length of the CDR3 is 16 residues. Germline V CDR1 and CDR2: LGHNA, YSLEER. The DNA of the CDR3 is TGCGCCAGCAGCCAAGCATTTCGTACAGGGAGACAGCCCCAGCATTTT. Translating gives CASSQAFRTGRQPQHF.

This clone was picked up a small number of times. This sample includes further DNA sequences coding for the same CDR3. J is TRBJ1-3 and V is TRBV29-1; D remains unclear. The germline gives CDR1 SQVTM, CDR2 ANQGSEA. Trimming took 4 bases from V and 3 from J, leaving 13 bases between them. The CDR3 contains 14 residues. The CDR3 loop is CSVALRTVGNTIYF. CDR3 DNA: TGCAGCGTTGCGCTTCGGACGGTTGGAAACACCATATATTTT.

This sequence joins TRBV5-4 and TRBJ2-3; 9 bases match TRBD2. This CDR3 region has 14 residues. J lost 5 bases, V lost 9 bases, and 10 bases had no gene match. Germline assignment: CDR1 SGHNT and CDR2 YYREEE (reference sequence). The CDR3 DNA sequence: TGTGCCACCGATAGCGGGAGAGCGGTAGATACGCAGTATTTT. Its protein is CATDSGRAVDTQYF. Filled out from reference TRBV5-4 and TRBJ2-3, the complete variable domain reads ETGVTQSPTHLIKTRGQQVTLRCSSQSGHNTVSWYQQALGQGPQFIFQYYREEENGRGNFPPRFSGLQFPNYSSELNVNALELDDSALYLCATDSGRAVDTQYFGPGTRLTVL.

This clone was seen only once. This rearrangement joins TRBV20-1 to TRBJ2-7; unclear D gene. V lost 5 bases and J 1 base, leaving 6 bases between the germline ends. Germline lookup yields CDR1 DFQATT and CDR2 SNEGSKA (reference sequence). This CDR3 comprises 11 residues. The CDR3 loop reads CSALASYEQYF. CDR3 DNA sequence: TGCAGTGCTCTCGCTTCCTACGAGCAGTACTTC.

V and J are TRBV11-2 and TRBJ2-3; D is uncertain. The germline gives CDR1 SGHAT, CDR2 FQNNGV. The CDR3 extends over 14 amino acids. The V gene lost 4 bases and the J gene lost 7 bases, with 15 bases spanning the gap. CDR3 sequence: CASSSDGLVNTQYF. The CDR3 nucleotides read TGTGCCAGCAGCTCGGACGGATTAGTCAATACGCAGTATTTT.

This clone appeared once. The chain combines TRBV27 with TRBJ1-5, with D tentatively TRBD1 (6 bases). There are 14 residues in the CDR3. Germline V lookup: CDR1 MNHEY, CDR2 SMNVEV (reference sequence). The V end was cut by 2 bases, the J end by 6 bases, with 11 bases between. The CDR3 DNA sequence: TGTGCCAGCAGTTTACTGGACAGTGGTCAGCCCCAGCATTTT. Amino acids: CASSLLDSGQPQHF.

The chain has TRBV5-6 and TRBJ1-2; 7 nucleotides match TRBD1. Germline lookup yields CDR1 SGHDT and CDR2 YYEEEE. Germline trimming cut 0 bases from V and 5 bases from J; bases unmatched to any gene: 4. The CDR3 runs 14 residues. This CDR3 is CASSLDRGLYGYTF. CDR3 DNA: TGTGCCAGCAGCTTGGACAGGGGTTTGTATGGCTACACCTTC.

This rearrangement joins TRBV29-1 to TRBJ1-2; D is unclear. V was pared by 0 bases and J by 1 base, with 15 bases between. This CDR3 spans 16 amino acids. Germline CDR1 is SQVTM and CDR2 is ANQGSEA. CDR3: CSVEEDGGRVNYGYTF. Written as DNA, the CDR3 is TGCAGCGTTGAAGAAGACGGTGGCCGCGTTAACTATGGCTACACCTTC.

CDR3 protein: CASSLGTGPYEQYF. The CDR3 nucleotides read TGTGCCAGCAGTTTAGGGACAGGGCCCTACGAGCAGTACTTC. The chain recombines TRBV28 with TRBJ2-7, with 9 nucleotides matching TRBD1. Germline loops: CDR1 MDHEN, CDR2 SYDVKM. CDR3 size: 14 residues. Losses at the gene ends were 2 bases for V and 2 bases for J; bases not matched to a gene: 1. Filled out from reference TRBV28 and TRBJ2-7, the complete variable domain reads DVKVTQSSRYLVKRTGEKVFLECVQDMDHENMFWYRQDPGLGLRLIYFSYDVKMKEKGDIPEGYSVSREKKERFSLILESASTNQTSMYLCASSLGTGPYEQYFGPGTRLTVT.

The V and J genes are TRBV7-3 and TRBJ2-3; 10 bases align to TRBD1. The CDR3 is made up of 15 amino acids. The germline V gene encodes CDR1 SGHTA and CDR2 FQGTGA. V gave up 4 bases and J gave up 5 bases; unmatched junction bases: 6. The CDR3 nucleotides are TGTGCCAGCAGCTCGACAGGGGGCCTAGAAGATACGCAGTATTTT. Translating gives CASSSTGGLEDTQYF.

The V gene is TRBV27, the J gene TRBJ1-6; D call uncertain. Germline V lookup: CDR1 MNHEY, CDR2 SMNVEV (reference sequence). V dropped 3 bases and J dropped 0 bases, with 15 bases sitting between them. This CDR3 has 18 residues. The CDR3 nucleotides read TGTGCCAGCAGTTTTGCGGGTCCCAAAAGCTCCTATAATTCACCCCTCCACTTT. It is translated as CASSFAGPKSSYNSPLHF.

The chain carries TRBV29-1 and TRBJ1-5, with D possibly TRBD1 on 6 matching bases. This CDR3 is 15 amino acids long. V was clipped by 4 bases and J by 0 bases, with 13 bases between them. Germline V gene lookup returns CDR1 SQVTM and CDR2 ANQGSEA. The chain's CDR3 is CSVGGTIDSNQPQHF. The CDR3 DNA follows: TGCAGCGTTGGGGGGACAATCGATAGCAATCAGCCCCAGCATTTT.

The chain carries TRBV6-5 and TRBJ1-4, with D unclear. The germline V and J ends were trimmed by 5 bases and 8 bases, with 15 bases remaining between them. Germline CDR1 reads MNHEY; CDR2 reads SVGAGI. CDR3 size: 14 residues. In DNA, the CDR3 is TGTGCCAGCAGTACAGCTCTTTGGGGAGAAAAACTGTTTTTT. Translating gives CASSTALWGEKLFF.

The chain recombines TRBV7-9 with TRBJ1-1; D is possibly TRBD1 (6 bases). V was pared by 1 base and J by 7 bases, with 16 bases between. Per germline, CDR1 SEHNR and CDR2 FQNEAQ (reference sequence). This CDR3 is 15 amino acids long. The CDR3 reads CASSLDGQGLGEAFF. CDR3 coding DNA: TGTGCCAGCAGCTTAGATGGGCAGGGGCTAGGTGAAGCTTTCTTT.

The chain carries TRBV9 and TRBJ1-2; weak D call: TRBD1 (6 bases). The CDR3 is 11 amino acids. The germline CDR1 and CDR2 sequences are SGDLS and YYNGEE. V gave up 6 bases and J gave up 3 bases, with 6 bases separating them. The DNA of the CDR3 is TGTGCCAGCAAGGGGGACTATGGCTACACCTTC. Encoded protein: CASKGDYGYTF.